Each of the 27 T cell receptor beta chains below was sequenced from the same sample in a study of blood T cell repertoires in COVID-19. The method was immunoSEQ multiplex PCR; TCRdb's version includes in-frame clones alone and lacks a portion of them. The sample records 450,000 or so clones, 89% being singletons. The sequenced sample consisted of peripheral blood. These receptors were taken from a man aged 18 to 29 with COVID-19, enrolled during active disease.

The CDR3 DNA is TGTGCCAGCAGTGACCCCCTCCGGCTGCGGGAGTATTCGGATACGCAGTATTTT. As protein: CASSDPLRLREYSDTQYF. The genes are TRBV6-4 and TRBJ2-3, with 7 bases aligning to TRBD2. With V trimmed by 2 bases and J by 6 bases, 17 bases remained unmatched. This CDR3 comprises 18 residues. CDR1 MRHNA and CDR2 SNTAGT come from the germline V gene.

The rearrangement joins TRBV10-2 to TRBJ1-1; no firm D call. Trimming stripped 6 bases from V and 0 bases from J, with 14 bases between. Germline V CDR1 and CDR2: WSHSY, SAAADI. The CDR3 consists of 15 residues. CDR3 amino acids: CASRDFMAVNTEAFF. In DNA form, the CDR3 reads TGCGCCAGCAGGGACTTCATGGCAGTGAACACTGAAGCTTTCTTT.

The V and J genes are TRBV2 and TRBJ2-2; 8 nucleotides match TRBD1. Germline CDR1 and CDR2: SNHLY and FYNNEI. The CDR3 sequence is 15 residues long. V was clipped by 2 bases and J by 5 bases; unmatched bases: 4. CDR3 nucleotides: TGTGCCAGCAGTGAAACGGGACAGGAGACCGGGGAGCTGTTTTTT. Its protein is CASSETGQETGELFF.

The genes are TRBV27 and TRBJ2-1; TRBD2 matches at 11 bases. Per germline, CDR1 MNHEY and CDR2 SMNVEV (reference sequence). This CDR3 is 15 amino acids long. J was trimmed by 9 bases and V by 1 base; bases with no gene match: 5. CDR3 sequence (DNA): TGTGCCAGCAGTTTATGGCTAGCGGGAGGAGGTGAGCAGTTCTTC. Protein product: CASSLWLAGGGEQFF.

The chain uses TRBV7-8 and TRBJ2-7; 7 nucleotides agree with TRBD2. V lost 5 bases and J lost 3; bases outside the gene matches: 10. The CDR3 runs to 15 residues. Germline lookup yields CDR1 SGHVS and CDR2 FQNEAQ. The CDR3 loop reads CASSQRDPGGYEQYF. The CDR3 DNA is TGTGCCAGCAGCCAACGCGACCCGGGAGGCTACGAGCAGTACTTC.

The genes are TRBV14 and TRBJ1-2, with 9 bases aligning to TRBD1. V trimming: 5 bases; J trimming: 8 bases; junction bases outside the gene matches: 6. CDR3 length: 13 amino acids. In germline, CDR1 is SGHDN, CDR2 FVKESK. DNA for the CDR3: TGTGCCAGCAGCTCGGGACAGGGAAGAGGCTACACCTTC. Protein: CASSSGQGRGYTF.

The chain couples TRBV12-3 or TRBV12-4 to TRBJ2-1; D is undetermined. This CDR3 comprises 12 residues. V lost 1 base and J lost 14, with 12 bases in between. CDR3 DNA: TGTGCCAGCAGTTTAGACCTTGGCTTGGAGTTCTTC. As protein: CASSLDLGLEFF.

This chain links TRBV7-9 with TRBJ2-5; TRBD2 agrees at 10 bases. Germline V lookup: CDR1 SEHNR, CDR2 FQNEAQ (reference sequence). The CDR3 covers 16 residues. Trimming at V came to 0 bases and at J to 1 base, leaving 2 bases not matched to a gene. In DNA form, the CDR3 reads TGTGCCAGCAGCTTAGCACTAGCGGGGAGCCAAGAGACCCAGTACTTC. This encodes CASSLALAGSQETQYF.

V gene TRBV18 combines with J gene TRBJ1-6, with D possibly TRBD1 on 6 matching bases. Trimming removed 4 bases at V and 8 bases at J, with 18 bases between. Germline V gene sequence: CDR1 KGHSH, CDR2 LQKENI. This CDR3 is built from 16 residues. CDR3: CASSLLGGAGDSPLHF. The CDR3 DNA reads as TGTGCCAGCTCACTCCTCGGGGGCGCGGGGGATTCACCCCTCCACTTT.

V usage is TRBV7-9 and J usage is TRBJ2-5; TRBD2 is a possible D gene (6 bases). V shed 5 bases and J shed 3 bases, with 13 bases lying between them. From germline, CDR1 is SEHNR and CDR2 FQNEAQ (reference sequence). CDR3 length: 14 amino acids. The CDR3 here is CASSHRDSEETQYF. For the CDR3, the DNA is TGTGCCAGCAGCCACCGGGACTCAGAAGAGACCCAGTACTTC.

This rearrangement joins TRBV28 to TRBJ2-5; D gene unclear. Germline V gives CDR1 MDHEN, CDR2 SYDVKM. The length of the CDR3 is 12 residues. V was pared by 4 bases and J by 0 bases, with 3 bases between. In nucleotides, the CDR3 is TGTGCCAGCAGTTCCAACCAAGAGACCCAGTACTTC. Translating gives CASSSNQETQYF.

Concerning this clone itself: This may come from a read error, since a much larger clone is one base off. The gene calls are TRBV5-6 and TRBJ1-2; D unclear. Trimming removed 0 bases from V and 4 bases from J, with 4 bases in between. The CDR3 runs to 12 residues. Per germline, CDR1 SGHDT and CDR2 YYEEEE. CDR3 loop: CASSLDGYGYTF. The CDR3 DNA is TGTGCCAGCAGCTTGGACGGCTATGGCTACACCTTC.

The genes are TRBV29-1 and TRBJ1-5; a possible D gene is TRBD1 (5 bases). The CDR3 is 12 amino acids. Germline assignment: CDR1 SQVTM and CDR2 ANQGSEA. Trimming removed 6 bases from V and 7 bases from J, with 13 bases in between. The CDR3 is CSVLLGGQPQHF. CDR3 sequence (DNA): TGCAGCGTCCTTTTGGGGGGACAGCCCCAGCATTTT.

The chain's CDR3 is CASQVLAGAPPRYNEQFF. The CDR3 bases are TGTGCCAGCCAAGTGCTAGCGGGGGCCCCTCCACGATACAATGAGCAGTTCTTC. The chain carries TRBV5-8 and TRBJ2-1, with 10 bases identical to TRBD2. With 7 bases clipped from V and 4 bases from J, the junction kept 17 bases outside the gene matches. Per the germline V gene, CDR1 is SGHTS and CDR2 is YDEGEE. The CDR3 loop spans 18 amino acids.

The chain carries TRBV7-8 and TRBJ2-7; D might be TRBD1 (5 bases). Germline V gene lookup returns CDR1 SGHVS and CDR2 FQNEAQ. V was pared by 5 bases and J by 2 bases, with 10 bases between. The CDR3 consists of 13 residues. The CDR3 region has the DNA TGTGCCAGCAGCACCCGACAGACCTACGAGCAGTACTTC. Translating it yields CASSTRQTYEQYF.

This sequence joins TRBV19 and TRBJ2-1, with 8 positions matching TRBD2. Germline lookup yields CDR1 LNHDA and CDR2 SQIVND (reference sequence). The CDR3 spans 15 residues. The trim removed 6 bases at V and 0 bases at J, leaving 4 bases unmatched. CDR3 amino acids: CASRSGRSSYNEQFF. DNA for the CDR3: TGTGCCAGTAGGAGCGGGAGAAGCTCCTACAATGAGCAGTTCTTC. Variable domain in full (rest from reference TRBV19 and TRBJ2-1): DGGITQSPKYLFRKEGQNVTLSCEQNLNHDAMYWYRQDPGQGLRLIYYSQIVNDFQKGDIAEGYSVSREKKESFPLTVTSAQKNPTAFYLCASRSGRSSYNEQFFGPGTRLTVL.

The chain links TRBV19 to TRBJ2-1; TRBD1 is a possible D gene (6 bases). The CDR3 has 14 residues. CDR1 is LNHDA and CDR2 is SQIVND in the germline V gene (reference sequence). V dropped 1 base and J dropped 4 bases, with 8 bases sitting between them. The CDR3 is CASSIGDIYNEQFF. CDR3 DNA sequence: TGTGCCAGTAGTATAGGGGACATTTACAATGAGCAGTTCTTC.

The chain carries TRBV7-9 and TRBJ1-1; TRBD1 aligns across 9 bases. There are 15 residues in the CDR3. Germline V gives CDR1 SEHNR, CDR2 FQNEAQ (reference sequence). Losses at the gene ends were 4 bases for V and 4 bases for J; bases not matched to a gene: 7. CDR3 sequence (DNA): TGTGCCAGCAGCTCAAGGGACAGGGCTGGCACTGAAGCTTTCTTT. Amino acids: CASSSRDRAGTEAFF.

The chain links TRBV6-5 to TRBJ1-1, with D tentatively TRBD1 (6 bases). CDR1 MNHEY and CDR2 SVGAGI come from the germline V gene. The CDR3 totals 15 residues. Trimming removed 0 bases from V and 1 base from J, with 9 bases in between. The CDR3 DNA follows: TGTGCCAGCAGTTACTCGACCAGGGGGAACACTGAAGCTTTCTTT. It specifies CASSYSTRGNTEAFF.

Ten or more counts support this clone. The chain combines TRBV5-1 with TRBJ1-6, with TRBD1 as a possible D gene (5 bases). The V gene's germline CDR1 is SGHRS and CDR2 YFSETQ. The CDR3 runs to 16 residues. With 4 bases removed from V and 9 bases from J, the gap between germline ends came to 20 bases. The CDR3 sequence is CASSPAGIMLSSPLHF. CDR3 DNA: TGCGCCAGCAGCCCCGCAGGGATTATGCTTAGTTCACCCCTCCACTTT.

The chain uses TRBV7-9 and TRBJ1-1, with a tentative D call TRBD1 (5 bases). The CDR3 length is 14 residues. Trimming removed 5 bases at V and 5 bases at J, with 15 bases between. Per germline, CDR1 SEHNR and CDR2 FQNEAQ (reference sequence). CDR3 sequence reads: CASSPWTRETEAFF. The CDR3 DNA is TGTGCCAGCAGCCCCTGGACACGCGAAACTGAAGCTTTCTTT. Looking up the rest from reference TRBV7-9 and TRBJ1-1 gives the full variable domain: DTGVSQNPRHKITKRGQNVTFRCDPISEHNRLYWYRQTLGQGPEFLTYFQNEAQLEKSRLLSDRFSAERPKGSFSTLEIQRTEQGDSAMYLCASSPWTRETEAFFGQGTRLTVV.

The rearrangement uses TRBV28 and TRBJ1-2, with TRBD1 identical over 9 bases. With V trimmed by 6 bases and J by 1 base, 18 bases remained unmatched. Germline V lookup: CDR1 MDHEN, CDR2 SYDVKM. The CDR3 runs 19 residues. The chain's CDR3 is CASSTHGERDREDNYGYTF. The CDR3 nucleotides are TGTGCCAGCAGCACACACGGGGAGCGGGACAGGGAAGATAACTATGGCTACACCTTC.

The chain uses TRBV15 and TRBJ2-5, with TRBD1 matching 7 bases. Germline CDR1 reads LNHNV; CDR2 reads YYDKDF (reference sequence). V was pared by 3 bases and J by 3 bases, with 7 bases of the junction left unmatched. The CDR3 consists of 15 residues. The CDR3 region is CATSSPRDSKETQYF. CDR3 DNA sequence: TGTGCCACCAGCAGCCCGAGGGACAGCAAAGAGACCCAGTACTTC.

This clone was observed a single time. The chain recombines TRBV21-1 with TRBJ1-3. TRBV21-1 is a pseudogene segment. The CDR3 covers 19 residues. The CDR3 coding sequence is TGTGCCAGCAGCAACTCCCCTAGTCGGGGGGACACCTCTGGAAACACCATATATTTT. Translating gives CASSNSPSRGDTSGNTIYF.

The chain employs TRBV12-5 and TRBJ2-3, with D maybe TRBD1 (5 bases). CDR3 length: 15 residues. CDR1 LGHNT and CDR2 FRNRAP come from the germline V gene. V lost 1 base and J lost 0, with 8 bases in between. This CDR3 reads CASGLAQASTDTQYF. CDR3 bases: TGTGCTAGTGGTTTGGCACAGGCTAGCACAGATACGCAGTATTTT.

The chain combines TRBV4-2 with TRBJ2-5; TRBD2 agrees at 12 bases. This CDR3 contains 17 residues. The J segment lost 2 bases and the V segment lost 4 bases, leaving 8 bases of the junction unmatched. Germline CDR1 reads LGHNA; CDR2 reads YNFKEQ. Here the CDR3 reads CASSPDRLAGGQETQYF. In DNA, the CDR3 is TGTGCCAGCAGCCCGGACCGGCTAGCGGGAGGGCAAGAGACCCAGTACTTC.

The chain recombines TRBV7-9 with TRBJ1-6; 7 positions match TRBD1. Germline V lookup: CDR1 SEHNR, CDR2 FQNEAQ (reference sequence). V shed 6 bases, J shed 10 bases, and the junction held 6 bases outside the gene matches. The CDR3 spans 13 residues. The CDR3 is CASSDRVDSPLHF. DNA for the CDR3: TGTGCCAGCAGTGACAGGGTCGACTCACCCCTCCACTTT.